Presented here are 18 T cell receptor beta chains from one specimen sequenced in a study of human T cells and chemical hapten exposure. Time point in this sample: pre-sensitization, week 0. Treatment: therapeutic diphenylcyclopropenone sensitization with weekly scalp DPC. TCRdb ran MiXCR on the RACE reads and lists one entry per CDR3 protein. The table shows approximately 100,000 distinct CDR3 sequences, with roughly a tenth occurring only once. Sequencing used whole blood, obtained in connection with sensitization to the hapten diphenylcyclopropenone (DPC). These receptors originate from a woman aged 40 to 50 with alopecia areata. Some clones in this sample may be carry-over from other donors' samples.

Ten or more counts support this clonotype. The chain employs TRBV28 and TRBJ2-2, with a possible D match to TRBD1 (5 bases). CDR1 is MDHEN and CDR2 is SYDVKM in the germline V gene. V dropped 6 bases and J dropped 1 base, with 15 bases sitting between them. The CDR3 is 16 residues long. CDR3 in DNA: TGTGCCAGCAGGCCCAACAGGAACATGAACACCGGGGAGCTGTTTTTT. This codes for CASRPNRNMNTGELFF.

The chain is built from TRBV6-5 and TRBJ2-3; D might be TRBD1 or TRBD2, each matching 5 bases. The CDR3 is 17 amino acids. Trimming left V 5 bases short and J 4 bases short, with 22 bases between. Germline-derived CDR1 and CDR2 are MNHEY and SVGAGI. CDR3 sequence reads: CASSRTGTHAPADTQYF. The DNA for the CDR3 is TGTGCCAGCAGTCGCACCGGGACCCATGCCCCCGCAGATACGCAGTATTTT.

This clonotype was picked up many times. The chain carries TRBV19 and TRBJ1-2; D not resolved. Trimming pared 2 bases from V and 2 bases from J, leaving 6 bases between. The CDR3 sequence is 13 residues long. Germline CDR1 and CDR2: LNHDA and SQIVND (reference sequence). CDR3 amino acids: CASSILQNYGYTF. The DNA of the CDR3 is TGTGCCAGTAGTATACTCCAGAACTATGGCTACACCTTC.

The sample holds a few counts of this clonotype. The chain joins TRBV10-3 to TRBJ2-3, with TRBD2 matching 7 bases. The CDR3 totals 18 residues. With 3 bases clipped from V and 6 bases from J, the junction kept 18 bases outside the gene matches. In germline, CDR1 is ENHRY, CDR2 SYGVKD. This chain's CDR3 is CAISDNFGTTHQGDTQYF. CDR3 DNA sequence: TGTGCCATCAGTGATAATTTCGGGACTACCCATCAAGGGGATACGCAGTATTTT.

V is TRBV30 and J is TRBJ1-1; D is unresolved. Germline CDR1 GTSNPN, CDR2 SVGIG (reference sequence). V lost 0 bases, J lost 6 bases, and 5 bases lay in between. The CDR3 runs 11 residues. The CDR3 loop is CAWSVSSEAFF. The CDR3 nucleotides are TGTGCCTGGAGTGTAAGCTCTGAAGCTTTCTTT. The whole variable domain, remainder taken from reference TRBV30 and TRBJ1-1, is SQTIHQWPATLVQPVGSPLSLECTVEGTSNPNLYWYRQAAGRGLQLLFYSVGIGQISSEVPQNLSASRPQDRQFILSSKKLLLSDSGFYLCAWSVSSEAFFGQGTRLTVV.

This clonotype was seen ten or more times. This sequence joins TRBV2 and TRBJ1-6; no definite D call. Trimming pared 6 bases from V and 9 bases from J, leaving 18 bases between. CDR1 SNHLY and CDR2 FYNNEI come from the germline V gene. There are 15 residues in the CDR3. CDR3 in amino acids: CASSRQLNGGSPLHF. The CDR3 bases are TGTGCCAGCAGCCGGCAGCTCAACGGAGGTTCACCCCTCCACTTT.

This clonotype was seen ten or more times. V and J are TRBV5-6 and TRBJ2-1; maybe TRBD1 (5 bases). This CDR3 contains 11 residues. Germline assignment: CDR1 SGHDT and CDR2 YYEEEE. Trimming cost V 0 bases and J 10 bases, with 5 bases left between them. The CDR3 loop is CASSLDREQFF. The CDR3 bases are TGTGCCAGCAGCTTGGACAGGGAGCAGTTCTTC.

The V gene is TRBV27, the J gene TRBJ2-5; 8 bases align to TRBD2. With V trimmed by 3 bases and J by 4 bases, 10 bases remained unmatched. Germline V gene data show CDR1 as MNHEY and CDR2 as SMNVEV (reference sequence). CDR3 length: 16 amino acids. CDR3 bases: TGTGCCAGCAGTTTCCTCCCCCGGGGGGGCGTAGAGACCCAGTACTTC. Its translation is CASSFLPRGGVETQYF.

Many counts were recorded for this clonotype. The V call is TRBV2, the J call TRBJ2-2; 8 bases align to TRBD1. Germline loops: CDR1 SNHLY, CDR2 FYNNEI. The CDR3 extends over 17 amino acids. J was trimmed by 3 bases and V by 8 bases; bases with no gene match: 14. This chain's CDR3 is CASDPLSRGHDTGELFF. The CDR3 DNA reads as TGTGCCAGCGACCCCCTCTCCAGGGGGCACGACACCGGGGAGCTGTTTTTT.

The chain carries TRBV28 and TRBJ1-4, with 9 bases aligning to TRBD1. Germline assignment: CDR1 MDHEN and CDR2 SYDVKM. The CDR3 spans 15 residues. V shed 4 bases, J shed 8 bases, and the junction held 8 bases outside the gene matches. CDR3 bases: TGTGCCAGCAGTTCCCCAGGGACAGGGTACGAAAAACTGTTTTTT. Protein: CASSSPGTGYEKLFF. Full variable domain (outside the CDR3, taken from reference TRBV28 and TRBJ1-4): DVKVTQSSRYLVKRTGEKVFLECVQDMDHENMFWYRQDPGLGLRLIYFSYDVKMKEKGDIPEGYSVSREKKERFSLILESASTNQTSMYLCASSSPGTGYEKLFFGSGTQLSVL.

This clonotype was counted at least ten times. The rearrangement uses TRBV11-2 and TRBJ1-5; tentative D call: TRBD1 (5 bases). V was clipped by 5 bases and J by 7 bases, with 15 bases between them. The CDR3 is made up of 14 amino acids. Germline V gene lookup returns CDR1 SGHAT and CDR2 FQNNGV. In DNA, the CDR3 is TGTGCCAGCAGCCTCCCAGGGTTTGGGCAGCCCCAGCATTTT. It yields the protein CASSLPGFGQPQHF.

This clonotype has ten or more counts. This rearrangement joins TRBV27 to TRBJ2-1; no definite D call. CDR1 and CDR2 (germline): MNHEY, SMNVEV (reference sequence). There are 12 residues in the CDR3. V dropped 5 bases and J dropped 7 bases, with 9 bases sitting between them. The CDR3 nucleotides read TGTGCCAGCAGTCCCGGACCAAATGAGCAGTTCTTC. It codes for CASSPGPNEQFF.

The chain joins TRBV27 to TRBJ1-5; no clear D gene. V lost 6 bases and J 0 bases, leaving 15 bases between the germline ends. The V gene's germline CDR1 is MNHEY and CDR2 SMNVEV (reference sequence). The CDR3 spans 16 residues. The CDR3 here is CASRSSWGYSNQPQHF. The CDR3 coding sequence is TGTGCCAGCAGGTCCTCATGGGGATATAGCAATCAGCCCCAGCATTTT.

This clonotype appeared a few times. This chain connects TRBV30 to TRBJ2-7; D is possibly TRBD1 (6 bases). The CDR3 consists of 16 residues. Trimming removed 3 bases at V and 0 bases at J, with 18 bases between. The germline CDR1 and CDR2 sequences are GTSNPN and SVGIG (reference sequence). CDR3 sequence reads: CAWSRKDRRSSYEQYF. The CDR3 DNA reads TGTGCCTGGAGCCGTAAGGACAGAAGAAGCTCCTACGAGCAGTACTTC.

This clonotype has ten or more counts. CDR3 sequence (DNA): TGCAGCGTTGGGGGACAGATCCGGGGGTCCTACGAGCAGTACTTC. This encodes CSVGGQIRGSYEQYF. The J gene is TRBJ2-7, the V gene TRBV29-1, with TRBD1 as a possible D gene (7 bases). The CDR3 length is 15 residues. The V end lost 4 bases, the J end lost 1 base, and 17 bases lay between the germline ends. Germline V lookup: CDR1 SQVTM, CDR2 ANQGSEA.

The chain joins TRBV12-3 or TRBV12-4 to TRBJ1-2; maybe TRBD1 (6 bases). This CDR3 comprises 13 residues. Trimming took 5 bases from V and 3 from J, leaving 10 bases between them. The DNA of the CDR3 is TGTGCCAGCAGTCCAGGGGCGGACTATGGCTACACCTTC. Translation: CASSPGADYGYTF.

The chain recombines TRBV12-3 or TRBV12-4 with TRBJ1-5; 8 bases fit TRBD1. CDR3 size: 15 residues. The V segment lost 3 bases and the J segment 6 bases; nucleotides outside the gene matches: 7. CDR3 in DNA: TGTGCCAGCAGTTTTTCGACAGGACAGGGTCAGCCCCAGCATTTT. It translates to CASSFSTGQGQPQHF.

At least ten counts were recorded for this clonotype. The rearrangement links TRBV20-1 to TRBJ2-3; a possible D gene is TRBD1 (5 bases). The CDR3 has 15 residues. Germline V CDR1 and CDR2: DFQATT, SNEGSKA (reference sequence). V was pared by 3 bases and J by 2 bases, with 15 bases between. In DNA, the CDR3 is TGCAGTGCTAGCGTGGGGCCAGACTTCACAGATACGCAGTATTTT. Amino acids: CSASVGPDFTDTQYF.